The 23 T cell receptor beta chains below all came from one sample that was sequenced in a study of T cell responses to AZD1222 COVID-19 vaccine. This table comes from immunoSEQ multiplex PCR, and its TCRdb copy is limited to in-frame clones, with some not included. The sample comprises some 79,000 clones, 80% to 90% of which are singletons, and 12% rests with the top ten. The material was peripheral blood, obtained 28 days after the second AZD1222 dose. Receptors originate from an adult who received the AZD1222 COVID-19 vaccine.

V and J are TRBV2 and TRBJ2-5; TRBD2 matches at 7 bases. V shed 6 bases, J shed 5 bases, and the junction held 9 bases outside the gene matches. Germline CDR1 and CDR2: SNHLY and FYNNEI. This CDR3 spans 14 amino acids. CDR3 nucleotides: TGTGCCAGCAGGGGTGCGGGAGCTAAGGAGACCCAGTACTTC. As protein: CASRGAGAKETQYF.

The CDR3 coding sequence is TGTGCCACGACTCGGCTTGGGCGGGGCGCAGAGGAGACCCAGTACTTC. As protein: CATTRLGRGAEETQYF. The chain carries TRBV27 and TRBJ2-5; weak D call: TRBD2 (6 bases). The CDR3 is 16 amino acids. V gave up 10 bases and J gave up 5 bases, with 26 bases separating them. Germline loops: CDR1 MNHEY, CDR2 SMNVEV (reference sequence).

The CDR3 region has the DNA TGTGCCAGCTCACCCAGGGGGCTCAACACTGAAGCTTTCTTT. Translation gives CASSPRGLNTEAFF. The chain links TRBV18 to TRBJ1-1; TRBD1 matches at 8 bases. The CDR3 is 14 amino acids. V was pared by 3 bases and J by 2 bases, with 2 bases of the junction left unmatched. Germline CDR1 reads KGHSH; CDR2 reads LQKENI. Together with reference TRBV18 and TRBJ1-1, the CDR3 gives the full variable domain: NAGVMQNPRHLVRRRGQEARLRCSPMKGHSHVYWYRQLPEEGLKFMVYLQKENIIDESGMPKERFSAEFPKEGPSILRIQQVVRGDSAAYFCASSPRGLNTEAFFGQGTRLTVV.

The V call is TRBV5-1, the J call TRBJ2-5; D gene uncertain. Germline V gene lookup returns CDR1 SGHRS and CDR2 YFSETQ. The V end was cut by 2 bases, the J end by 1 base, with 9 bases between. CDR3 length equals 14 residues. CDR3 sequence: CASSFSGSQETQYF. The CDR3 DNA sequence: TGCGCCAGCAGCTTCTCGGGCTCCCAAGAGACCCAGTACTTC.

The CDR3 DNA reads TGTGCCAGCGGGGAGTCCTTTTATGGCTACACCTTC. Encoded protein: CASGESFYGYTF. The J gene is TRBJ1-2, the V gene TRBV6-5; D is unclear. This CDR3 has 12 amino acids. From germline, CDR1 is MNHEY and CDR2 SVGAGI. V lost 8 bases and J lost 5, with 12 bases in between.

The rearrangement links TRBV7-2 to TRBJ1-5; the D is unclear. The CDR3 contains 13 residues. V lost 5 bases and J lost 4, with 9 bases in between. Germline-derived CDR1 and CDR2 are SGHTA and FQGNSA. Here the CDR3 DNA reads TGTGCCAGCAGCCGACAAGAAAATCAGCCCCAGCATTTT. It yields the protein CASSRQENQPQHF.

J is TRBJ1-1 and V is TRBV23-1; 7 nucleotides agree with TRBD1. TRBV23-1 is labeled an ORF, and its function is uncertain. Trimming took 7 bases from V and 3 from J; bases not matched to a gene: 8. The CDR3 covers 14 residues. The CDR3 is CASITPGGYTEAFF. The CDR3 region has the DNA TGCGCCAGCATTACACCAGGGGGTTACACTGAAGCTTTCTTT.

V and J are TRBV7-3 and TRBJ1-1; 7 bases are a match to TRBD1. This CDR3 has 14 residues. Germline lookup yields CDR1 SGHTA and CDR2 FQGTGA. The J segment lost 4 bases and the V segment lost 4 bases, leaving 6 bases of the junction unmatched. CDR3 in amino acids: CASSSSRGVTEAFF. DNA for the CDR3: TGTGCCAGCAGCTCCTCCAGGGGGGTCACTGAAGCTTTCTTT.

Only a few counts were recorded for this clone. The chain has TRBV19 and TRBJ2-3; D possibly corresponds to TRBD2 (6 bases). The CDR3 has 14 residues. V gave up 7 bases and J gave up 3 bases, with 14 bases separating them. From germline, CDR1 is LNHDA and CDR2 SQIVND (reference sequence). CDR3 sequence reads: CASTVGGATDTQYF. CDR3 DNA sequence: TGTGCCAGTACCGTGGGGGGAGCTACAGATACGCAGTATTTT.

The chain is built from TRBV7-2 and TRBJ2-7; D possibly uses TRBD1 or TRBD2 (5 bases each). The germline V gene has CDR1 SGHTA and CDR2 FQGNSA. Trimming pared 0 bases from V and 6 bases from J, leaving 9 bases between. The CDR3 is 13 amino acids. The CDR3 bases are TGTGCCAGCAGCTTAGCGGGACCTCGCGAGCAGTACGTC. Translation: CASSLAGPREQYV.

The chain recombines TRBV4-3 with TRBJ1-5; no clear D gene. Trimming took off 0 bases at V and 1 base at J, with 7 bases between the two ends. Germline CDR1 is LGHNA and CDR2 is YSLEER. This CDR3 has 15 residues. CDR3: CASSQENRSNQPQHF. The CDR3 region has the DNA TGCGCCAGCAGCCAAGAAAACAGAAGCAATCAGCCCCAGCATTTT.

V usage is TRBV7-2 and J usage is TRBJ1-4; D perhaps matches TRBD1 (6 bases). V was pared by 3 bases and J by 7 bases, with 15 bases between. The CDR3 spans 15 residues. Looked up from germline, CDR1 is SGHTA and CDR2 is FQGNSA. CDR3 in amino acids: CASSLGASKAEKLFF. Here the CDR3 DNA reads TGTGCCAGCAGCTTGGGGGCTTCAAAGGCTGAAAAACTGTTTTTT.

The genes are TRBV3-1 (or the pseudogene TRBV3-2) and TRBJ2-7; 7 bases align to TRBD2. The germline CDR1 and CDR2 sequences are LGHDT and YNNKEL (reference sequence). The CDR3 runs 14 residues. The V segment lost 2 bases and the J segment 7 bases; nucleotides outside the gene matches: 8. As DNA, the CDR3 is TGTGCCAGCAGCCAAACTCGGACTAGATCGGAGCAGTACTTC. Its protein is CASSQTRTRSEQYF.

The chain is built from TRBV9 and TRBJ1-2; D remains unclear. The length of the CDR3 is 15 residues. The germline gives CDR1 SGDLS, CDR2 YYNGEE. Trimming pared 0 bases from V and 7 bases from J, leaving 16 bases between. This CDR3 reads CASSVVHPETGGYTF. CDR3 nucleotide sequence: TGTGCCAGCAGCGTAGTCCATCCCGAGACTGGTGGCTACACCTTC.

The chain couples TRBV2 to TRBJ1-2; weak D call: TRBD1 (6 bases). The CDR3 is 12 residues long. The V gene's germline CDR1 is SNHLY and CDR2 FYNNEI. Between the trimmed V and J ends, which lost 4 bases and 8 bases, there was a span of 11 bases. DNA of the CDR3: TGTGCCAGCAGTGTGGGGGGGCGAGGCTACACCTTC. It yields the protein CASSVGGRGYTF.

V usage is TRBV24-1 and J usage is TRBJ2-2; D is unclear. Between the trimmed V and J ends, which lost 5 bases and 4 bases, there was a span of 10 bases. This CDR3 is built from 14 residues. Germline assignment: CDR1 KGHDR and CDR2 SFDVKD. As DNA, the CDR3 is TGTGCCACCAGTGGATCGGCGAGCACCGGGGAGCTGTTTTTT. It codes for CATSGSASTGELFF.

V is TRBV6-6 and J is TRBJ1-5, with D perhaps matching TRBD1 (5 bases). Trimming removed 6 bases at V and 2 bases at J, with 11 bases between. Germline V lookup: CDR1 MNHNY, CDR2 SVGAGI (reference sequence). This CDR3 is built from 14 residues. In DNA form, the CDR3 reads TGTGCCAGCAGGGACCAGGGAGGCAATCAGCCCCAGCATTTT. This codes for CASRDQGGNQPQHF.

The V and J genes are TRBV5-8 and TRBJ2-1; unclear D gene. The CDR3 has 13 residues. The germline V and J ends were trimmed by 1 base and 4 bases, with 6 bases remaining between them. The germline gives CDR1 SGHTS, CDR2 YDEGEE. CDR3 nucleotides: TGTGCCAGCAGCTTGAGACCGTACAATGAGCAGTTCTTC. Its translation: CASSLRPYNEQFF.

This clone was found a few times. This chain joins TRBV7-8 and TRBJ2-1, with 9 bases aligning to TRBD1. CDR3 size: 20 residues. The V gene's germline CDR1 is SGHVS and CDR2 FQNEAQ. V gave up 2 bases and J gave up 8 bases; unmatched junction bases: 22. In DNA form, the CDR3 reads TGTGCCAGCAGCTTAAAGCGCTTGTGGGGTTCCGGGACAGGGCTCGATGAGCAGTTCTTC. Translating it yields CASSLKRLWGSGTGLDEQFF. The variable domain in full, with the rest retrieved from reference TRBV7-8 and TRBJ2-1, is GAGVSQSPRYKVAKRGQDVALRCDPISGHVSLFWYQQALGQGPEFLTYFQNEAQLDKSGLPSDRFFAERPEGSVSTLKIQRTQQEDSAVYLCASSLKRLWGSGTGLDEQFFGPGTRLTVL.

The chain employs TRBV5-1 and TRBJ1-5, with a weak D call TRBD1 (6 bases). CDR1 is SGHRS, CDR2 YFSETQ, per germline. This CDR3 region has 15 residues. V lost 4 bases and J lost 6, with 17 bases in between. The CDR3 sequence: CASSPLDSSIQPQHF. The CDR3 coding sequence is TGCGCCAGCAGCCCACTGGACAGTTCTATTCAGCCCCAGCATTTT.

The chain joins TRBV4-1 to TRBJ1-1; D might be TRBD1 (6 bases). This CDR3 contains 19 residues. Trimming took off 0 bases at V and 1 base at J, with 21 bases between the two ends. The germline gives CDR1 MGHRA, CDR2 YSYEKL. CDR3 in amino acids: CASSQELGTPNRANTEAFF. The CDR3, as DNA: TGCGCCAGCAGCCAAGAACTGGGGACCCCAAACAGGGCGAACACTGAAGCTTTCTTT.

This clone was observed a single time. This sequence joins TRBV19 and TRBJ1-5; 7 bases are shared with TRBD1. The CDR3 extends over 15 amino acids. V gave up 4 bases and J gave up 4 bases; unmatched junction bases: 7. Germline values: CDR1 LNHDA, CDR2 SQIVND (reference sequence). The CDR3 region has the DNA TGTGCCAGTAGTAGAGAGGGGGCGAGGAATCAGCCCCAGCATTTT. Protein product: CASSREGARNQPQHF.

The rearrangement joins TRBV6-5 to TRBJ2-7; tentative D call: TRBD1 (5 bases). This CDR3 has 12 amino acids. Germline-derived CDR1 and CDR2 are MNHEY and SVGAGI. Between the trimmed V and J ends, which lost 8 bases and 3 bases, there was a span of 11 bases. The CDR3 sequence: CASPRAHYEQYF. The CDR3 bases are TGTGCCAGCCCCAGGGCCCACTACGAGCAGTACTTC.